This TCR beta chain came from a study of T cell responses to AZD1222 COVID-19 vaccine. With regard to this clone: Its specificity is not known.

Second-dose recipients at about 4 or about 12 weeks were treated as one pooled group. The method was immunoSEQ multiplex PCR; TCRdb's version includes in-frame clones alone and lacks a portion of them. The table has under 110,000 clones, roughly 88% seen once. Study findings and constraints: Close to half of all spike-specific TCRs reportedly target regions of the variants that are unmutated. Seropositive at baseline were only a handful of AZD1222 recipients.

The sample here was peripheral blood, taken 28 days after the second AZD1222 dose. The sequence was obtained from an adult who received the AZD1222 COVID-19 vaccine.

The CDR3 sequence is CASTPRGGFEQFF. The DNA of the CDR3 is TGTGCCAGCACGCCGCGGGGGGGCTTTGAGCAGTTCTTC. V gene TRBV3-1 (or the pseudogene TRBV3-2) combines with J gene TRBJ2-1; 9 bases map to TRBD2. V shed 7 bases, J shed 9 bases, and the junction held 7 bases outside the gene matches. Germline V CDR1 and CDR2: LGHDT, YNNKEL (reference sequence). This CDR3 is built from 13 residues.